Below, 27 T cell receptor beta chains from the same sample are listed, as sequenced in a study of blood T cell repertoires in COVID-19. Using immunoSEQ multiplex PCR, the repertoire was profiled, and TCRdb retains in-frame clones only, with some absent. Found here are some 54,000 clones, about 85% of them singletons; the top ten hold about 7.3%. What was sequenced was peripheral blood. These receptors all come from a man in his 70s with active COVID-19.

The chain employs TRBV6-1 and TRBJ2-5; maybe TRBD2 (7 bases). Germline V gene lookup returns CDR1 MNHNS and CDR2 SASEGT. This CDR3 comprises 13 residues. Trimming removed 8 bases from V and 1 base from J, with 11 bases in between. CDR3 nucleotide sequence: TGTGCCAGCTGGGGAGGGGGCCAAGAGACCCAGTACTTC. This codes for CASWGGGQETQYF.

This clone came up once. The chain is built from TRBV5-1 and TRBJ1-2; the D gene is possibly TRBD1 (5 bases). Germline CDR1 SGHRS, CDR2 YFSETQ. CDR3 length: 16 residues. V lost 2 bases and J lost 4, with 18 bases in between. The CDR3 spells CASSLAPGMNSYGYTF. CDR3 sequence (DNA): TGCGCCAGCAGCTTAGCACCAGGGATGAACTCCTATGGCTACACCTTC.

This rearrangement joins TRBV9 to TRBJ1-3; D is uncertain. Germline CDR1 and CDR2: SGDLS and YYNGEE. V was pared by 7 bases and J by 4 bases, with 12 bases between. The CDR3 is 13 amino acids. The CDR3 loop is CASAWSAGNTIYF. In DNA form, the CDR3 reads TGTGCCAGCGCTTGGAGTGCCGGAAACACCATATATTTT.

The chain carries TRBV28 and TRBJ2-2, with D possibly matching TRBD1 (5 bases). Per the germline V gene, CDR1 is MDHEN and CDR2 is SYDVKM. The CDR3 loop spans 16 amino acids. Trimming cost V 2 bases and J 6 bases, with 16 bases left between them. In nucleotides, the CDR3 is TGTGCCAGCAGTTTAGAAAGGGTAGGGGCGGCCGGGGAGCTGTTTTTT. Its protein is CASSLERVGAAGELFF.

This chain connects TRBV5-6 to TRBJ1-5; D is ambiguous. Trimming cost V 0 bases and J 7 bases, with 8 bases left between them. The CDR3 consists of 13 residues. From germline, CDR1 is SGHDT and CDR2 YYEEEE. In DNA, the CDR3 is TGTGCCAGCAGCTTGGATCCGGGGCAGCCCCAGCATTTT. Translating it yields CASSLDPGQPQHF.

This chain joins TRBV5-1 and TRBJ2-7; 11 bases fit TRBD2. Per the germline V gene, CDR1 is SGHRS and CDR2 is YFSETQ. The CDR3 extends over 14 amino acids. V shed 7 bases and J 6 bases; nucleotides not matched to a gene: 9. The CDR3 region has the DNA TGCGCCAGCGTTAGCGGGGGGGAGTCGAGCGAGCAGTACTTC. Translation gives CASVSGGESSEQYF.

The chain recombines TRBV28 with TRBJ1-3; D is unclear. V lost 2 bases, J lost 4 bases, and 9 bases lay in between. The CDR3 totals 14 residues. Per the germline V gene, CDR1 is MDHEN and CDR2 is SYDVKM. The CDR3 is CASSLRGWGNTIYF. The CDR3 coding sequence is TGTGCCAGCAGTTTACGAGGCTGGGGAAACACCATATATTTT.

The rearrangement joins TRBV30 to TRBJ2-7, with 7 nucleotides matching TRBD2. The CDR3 length is 12 residues. From germline, CDR1 is GTSNPN and CDR2 SVGIG (reference sequence). The ends lost 3 bases at V and 1 base at J; junction bases unmatched: 0. CDR3 DNA sequence: TGTGCCTGGAGCGGGGGGTCCTACGAGCAGTACTTC. This gives the protein CAWSGGSYEQYF.

V usage is TRBV7-2 and J usage is TRBJ2-1; D is undetermined. Trimming pared 0 bases from V and 0 bases from J, leaving 12 bases between. In germline, CDR1 is SGHTA, CDR2 FQGNSA. This CDR3 has 17 amino acids. Here the CDR3 reads CASSLAVSLSSYNEQFF. CDR3 coding DNA: TGTGCCAGCAGCTTAGCGGTGTCCCTAAGCTCCTACAATGAGCAGTTCTTC.

This clone was seen once. This chain links TRBV5-1 with TRBJ2-2; TRBD1 is a possible D gene (5 bases). Trimming pared 4 bases from V and 5 bases from J, leaving 6 bases between. Per germline, CDR1 SGHRS and CDR2 YFSETQ. The CDR3 length is 12 residues. CDR3 amino acids: CASSKGTGELFF. CDR3 coding DNA: TGCGCCAGCAGCAAGGGGACCGGGGAGCTGTTTTTT.

This sequence joins TRBV6-5 and TRBJ2-5; D perhaps matches TRBD2 (6 bases). The CDR3 is 13 residues long. V shed 5 bases and J shed 5 bases, with 12 bases lying between them. Germline CDR1 and CDR2: MNHEY and SVGAGI. The CDR3 region has the DNA TGTGCCAGCAGTCAACTCCTAGCGGAGACCCAGTACTTC. Its translation is CASSQLLAETQYF.

J is TRBJ2-7 and V is TRBV6-2 or TRBV6-3; TRBD1 agrees at 9 bases. V gave up 6 bases and J gave up 5 bases; unmatched junction bases: 8. The V gene's germline CDR1 is MNHEY and CDR2 SVGEGT. This CDR3 contains 14 residues. Here the CDR3 reads CASSFFRQGDEQYF. CDR3 nucleotide sequence: TGTGCCAGCAGCTTTTTCCGACAGGGGGACGAGCAGTACTTC.

Concerning this clone: The junction shows a germline mismatch at one end, possibly a read error. The chain employs TRBV15 and TRBJ1-4; tentatively, D is TRBD1 (6 bases). The CDR3 length is 19 residues. Germline CDR1 is LNHNV and CDR2 is YYDKDF (reference sequence). This CDR3 is CATSRDYWAETGWRELAIF. The CDR3 DNA follows: TGTGCCACCAGCAGAGATTATTGGGCAGAGACAGGCTGGAGGGAACTAGCGATTTTT.

The chain couples TRBV4-2 to TRBJ2-1; no reliable D call. Trimming left V 0 bases short and J 6 bases short, with 9 bases between. The CDR3 runs 14 residues. Germline V gives CDR1 LGHNA, CDR2 YNFKEQ. CDR3 sequence: CASSQERRSNEQFF. CDR3 coding DNA: TGTGCCAGCAGCCAAGAACGGCGGAGCAATGAGCAGTTCTTC.

This sequence joins TRBV4-3 and TRBJ1-6; 8 bases are shared with TRBD1. Germline assignment: CDR1 LGHNA and CDR2 YSLEER. The CDR3 totals 14 residues. After removal of 0 bases from V and 8 bases from J, the junction contained 0 bases not matched to a gene. The chain's CDR3 is CASSQEQGDSPLHF. For the CDR3, the DNA is TGCGCCAGCAGCCAAGAACAGGGGGATTCACCCCTCCACTTT.

The chain recombines TRBV18 with TRBJ2-3, with TRBD2 matching over 8 bases. The CDR3 is 16 amino acids. The trim removed 2 bases at V and 6 bases at J, leaving 10 bases unmatched. CDR1 KGHSH and CDR2 LQKENI come from the germline V gene. CDR3 region: CASSPLEAGVWDTQYF. DNA for the CDR3: TGTGCCAGCTCACCATTGGAAGCGGGGGTATGGGATACGCAGTATTTT. Full variable domain (rest looked up from reference TRBV18 and TRBJ2-3): NAGVMQNPRHLVRRRGQEARLRCSPMKGHSHVYWYRQLPEEGLKFMVYLQKENIIDESGMPKERFSAEFPKEGPSILRIQQVVRGDSAAYFCASSPLEAGVWDTQYFGPGTRLTVL.

This clone was seen just once. The chain carries TRBV7-9 and TRBJ1-5; weak D call: TRBD1 (5 bases). Trimming shortened V by 1 base and J by 4 bases, and 14 bases separated the two germline ends. The V gene's germline CDR1 is SEHNR and CDR2 FQNEAQ (reference sequence). The CDR3 covers 16 residues. DNA of the CDR3: TGTGCCAGCAGCTTAGTTTCGGGACGGGGGAATCAGCCCCAGCATTTT. Protein sequence: CASSLVSGRGNQPQHF.

A few counts support this clone. This chain links TRBV6-5 with TRBJ2-2; D unclear. The germline gives CDR1 MNHEY, CDR2 SVGAGI. Trimming pared 8 bases from V and 6 bases from J, leaving 10 bases between. The CDR3 has 12 amino acids. CDR3 region: CASPLPAGELFF. In DNA form, the CDR3 reads TGTGCCAGCCCTCTACCCGCCGGGGAGCTGTTTTTT.

The rearrangement links TRBV5-4 to TRBJ2-3; D might be TRBD1 (5 bases). The V and J ends lost 4 bases and 0 bases respectively, with 15 bases between them. This CDR3 is built from 16 residues. CDR1 SGHNT and CDR2 YYREEE come from the germline V gene (reference sequence). This CDR3 reads CASSPGRAGSTDTQYF. CDR3 nucleotide sequence: TGTGCCAGCAGCCCTGGCCGGGCAGGGAGCACAGATACGCAGTATTTT.

The chain carries TRBV15 and TRBJ2-2; maybe TRBD1 (6 bases). Germline CDR1 reads LNHNV; CDR2 reads YYDKDF (reference sequence). The CDR3 totals 15 residues. With 5 bases removed from V and 7 bases from J, the gap between germline ends came to 17 bases. The CDR3 region is CATSPSRQAGGELFF. The CDR3 bases are TGTGCCACCAGCCCCTCGCGACAGGCGGGCGGGGAGCTGTTTTTT.

A few counts support this clone. This chain joins TRBV18 and TRBJ2-3; no definite D call. Trimming removed 8 bases at V and 4 bases at J, with 7 bases between. Germline assignment: CDR1 KGHSH and CDR2 LQKENI. The CDR3 contains 11 residues. The CDR3 reads CASPRADTQYF. In nucleotides, the CDR3 is TGTGCCAGCCCACGAGCAGATACGCAGTATTTT. Complete variable domain (other parts from reference TRBV18 and TRBJ2-3): NAGVMQNPRHLVRRRGQEARLRCSPMKGHSHVYWYRQLPEEGLKFMVYLQKENIIDESGMPKERFSAEFPKEGPSILRIQQVVRGDSAAYFCASPRADTQYFGPGTRLTVL.

V and J are TRBV6-2 or TRBV6-3 and TRBJ1-1, with D perhaps matching TRBD1 (5 bases). Germline CDR1 reads MNHEY; CDR2 reads SVGEGT. This CDR3 is 16 amino acids long. V lost 0 bases, J lost 1 base, and 12 bases lay in between. CDR3 region: CASSYSIWQGNTEAFF. The CDR3 bases are TGTGCCAGCAGTTACTCGATTTGGCAGGGGAACACTGAAGCTTTCTTT.

The chain couples TRBV5-5 to TRBJ1-5; perhaps TRBD1 as D (6 bases). This CDR3 comprises 14 residues. Trimming took off 5 bases at V and 5 bases at J, with 14 bases between the two ends. Germline lookup yields CDR1 SGHKS and CDR2 YYEKEE (reference sequence). The CDR3 spells CASSLGAGDQPQHF. Written as DNA, the CDR3 is TGTGCCAGCAGTCTCGGGGCAGGGGATCAGCCCCAGCATTTT.

CDR3 coding DNA: TGTGCCAGCAGTTACCCTAGGACAGGGGGATCCTACGAGCAGTACTTC. It is translated as CASSYPRTGGSYEQYF. The chain links TRBV6-5 to TRBJ2-7; 10 bases line up with TRBD1. The germline gives CDR1 MNHEY, CDR2 SVGAGI. The junction had 5 bases not matched to a gene; V was cut back by 2 bases and J by 1 base. This CDR3 spans 16 amino acids.

The chain links TRBV6-5 to TRBJ2-7, with 7 bases lining up with TRBD2. The CDR3 contains 15 residues. With 7 bases clipped from V and 0 bases from J, the junction kept 9 bases outside the gene matches. CDR1 and CDR2 (germline): MNHEY, SVGAGI. The CDR3 protein is CASTPGAGISYEQYF. The CDR3, as DNA: TGTGCCAGCACCCCCGGAGCGGGGATCTCCTACGAGCAGTACTTC.

The chain employs TRBV4-2 and TRBJ2-7; weak D call: TRBD1 (5 bases). V dropped 1 base and J dropped 1 base, with 8 bases sitting between them. This CDR3 has 14 residues. CDR1 LGHNA and CDR2 YNFKEQ come from the germline V gene. The CDR3: CASSQGGISYEQYF. The CDR3 DNA is TGTGCCAGCAGCCAAGGGGGCATTTCCTACGAGCAGTACTTC.

The V call is TRBV7-3, the J call TRBJ2-3, with TRBD2 as a possible D gene (7 bases). The germline V gene has CDR1 SGHTA and CDR2 FQGTGA. Trimming left V 5 bases short and J 2 bases short, with 17 bases between. The CDR3 sequence is 16 residues long. This CDR3 is CASSPRLGGATDTQYF. In nucleotides, the CDR3 is TGTGCCAGCAGCCCCCGACTAGGGGGGGCCACAGATACGCAGTATTTT.